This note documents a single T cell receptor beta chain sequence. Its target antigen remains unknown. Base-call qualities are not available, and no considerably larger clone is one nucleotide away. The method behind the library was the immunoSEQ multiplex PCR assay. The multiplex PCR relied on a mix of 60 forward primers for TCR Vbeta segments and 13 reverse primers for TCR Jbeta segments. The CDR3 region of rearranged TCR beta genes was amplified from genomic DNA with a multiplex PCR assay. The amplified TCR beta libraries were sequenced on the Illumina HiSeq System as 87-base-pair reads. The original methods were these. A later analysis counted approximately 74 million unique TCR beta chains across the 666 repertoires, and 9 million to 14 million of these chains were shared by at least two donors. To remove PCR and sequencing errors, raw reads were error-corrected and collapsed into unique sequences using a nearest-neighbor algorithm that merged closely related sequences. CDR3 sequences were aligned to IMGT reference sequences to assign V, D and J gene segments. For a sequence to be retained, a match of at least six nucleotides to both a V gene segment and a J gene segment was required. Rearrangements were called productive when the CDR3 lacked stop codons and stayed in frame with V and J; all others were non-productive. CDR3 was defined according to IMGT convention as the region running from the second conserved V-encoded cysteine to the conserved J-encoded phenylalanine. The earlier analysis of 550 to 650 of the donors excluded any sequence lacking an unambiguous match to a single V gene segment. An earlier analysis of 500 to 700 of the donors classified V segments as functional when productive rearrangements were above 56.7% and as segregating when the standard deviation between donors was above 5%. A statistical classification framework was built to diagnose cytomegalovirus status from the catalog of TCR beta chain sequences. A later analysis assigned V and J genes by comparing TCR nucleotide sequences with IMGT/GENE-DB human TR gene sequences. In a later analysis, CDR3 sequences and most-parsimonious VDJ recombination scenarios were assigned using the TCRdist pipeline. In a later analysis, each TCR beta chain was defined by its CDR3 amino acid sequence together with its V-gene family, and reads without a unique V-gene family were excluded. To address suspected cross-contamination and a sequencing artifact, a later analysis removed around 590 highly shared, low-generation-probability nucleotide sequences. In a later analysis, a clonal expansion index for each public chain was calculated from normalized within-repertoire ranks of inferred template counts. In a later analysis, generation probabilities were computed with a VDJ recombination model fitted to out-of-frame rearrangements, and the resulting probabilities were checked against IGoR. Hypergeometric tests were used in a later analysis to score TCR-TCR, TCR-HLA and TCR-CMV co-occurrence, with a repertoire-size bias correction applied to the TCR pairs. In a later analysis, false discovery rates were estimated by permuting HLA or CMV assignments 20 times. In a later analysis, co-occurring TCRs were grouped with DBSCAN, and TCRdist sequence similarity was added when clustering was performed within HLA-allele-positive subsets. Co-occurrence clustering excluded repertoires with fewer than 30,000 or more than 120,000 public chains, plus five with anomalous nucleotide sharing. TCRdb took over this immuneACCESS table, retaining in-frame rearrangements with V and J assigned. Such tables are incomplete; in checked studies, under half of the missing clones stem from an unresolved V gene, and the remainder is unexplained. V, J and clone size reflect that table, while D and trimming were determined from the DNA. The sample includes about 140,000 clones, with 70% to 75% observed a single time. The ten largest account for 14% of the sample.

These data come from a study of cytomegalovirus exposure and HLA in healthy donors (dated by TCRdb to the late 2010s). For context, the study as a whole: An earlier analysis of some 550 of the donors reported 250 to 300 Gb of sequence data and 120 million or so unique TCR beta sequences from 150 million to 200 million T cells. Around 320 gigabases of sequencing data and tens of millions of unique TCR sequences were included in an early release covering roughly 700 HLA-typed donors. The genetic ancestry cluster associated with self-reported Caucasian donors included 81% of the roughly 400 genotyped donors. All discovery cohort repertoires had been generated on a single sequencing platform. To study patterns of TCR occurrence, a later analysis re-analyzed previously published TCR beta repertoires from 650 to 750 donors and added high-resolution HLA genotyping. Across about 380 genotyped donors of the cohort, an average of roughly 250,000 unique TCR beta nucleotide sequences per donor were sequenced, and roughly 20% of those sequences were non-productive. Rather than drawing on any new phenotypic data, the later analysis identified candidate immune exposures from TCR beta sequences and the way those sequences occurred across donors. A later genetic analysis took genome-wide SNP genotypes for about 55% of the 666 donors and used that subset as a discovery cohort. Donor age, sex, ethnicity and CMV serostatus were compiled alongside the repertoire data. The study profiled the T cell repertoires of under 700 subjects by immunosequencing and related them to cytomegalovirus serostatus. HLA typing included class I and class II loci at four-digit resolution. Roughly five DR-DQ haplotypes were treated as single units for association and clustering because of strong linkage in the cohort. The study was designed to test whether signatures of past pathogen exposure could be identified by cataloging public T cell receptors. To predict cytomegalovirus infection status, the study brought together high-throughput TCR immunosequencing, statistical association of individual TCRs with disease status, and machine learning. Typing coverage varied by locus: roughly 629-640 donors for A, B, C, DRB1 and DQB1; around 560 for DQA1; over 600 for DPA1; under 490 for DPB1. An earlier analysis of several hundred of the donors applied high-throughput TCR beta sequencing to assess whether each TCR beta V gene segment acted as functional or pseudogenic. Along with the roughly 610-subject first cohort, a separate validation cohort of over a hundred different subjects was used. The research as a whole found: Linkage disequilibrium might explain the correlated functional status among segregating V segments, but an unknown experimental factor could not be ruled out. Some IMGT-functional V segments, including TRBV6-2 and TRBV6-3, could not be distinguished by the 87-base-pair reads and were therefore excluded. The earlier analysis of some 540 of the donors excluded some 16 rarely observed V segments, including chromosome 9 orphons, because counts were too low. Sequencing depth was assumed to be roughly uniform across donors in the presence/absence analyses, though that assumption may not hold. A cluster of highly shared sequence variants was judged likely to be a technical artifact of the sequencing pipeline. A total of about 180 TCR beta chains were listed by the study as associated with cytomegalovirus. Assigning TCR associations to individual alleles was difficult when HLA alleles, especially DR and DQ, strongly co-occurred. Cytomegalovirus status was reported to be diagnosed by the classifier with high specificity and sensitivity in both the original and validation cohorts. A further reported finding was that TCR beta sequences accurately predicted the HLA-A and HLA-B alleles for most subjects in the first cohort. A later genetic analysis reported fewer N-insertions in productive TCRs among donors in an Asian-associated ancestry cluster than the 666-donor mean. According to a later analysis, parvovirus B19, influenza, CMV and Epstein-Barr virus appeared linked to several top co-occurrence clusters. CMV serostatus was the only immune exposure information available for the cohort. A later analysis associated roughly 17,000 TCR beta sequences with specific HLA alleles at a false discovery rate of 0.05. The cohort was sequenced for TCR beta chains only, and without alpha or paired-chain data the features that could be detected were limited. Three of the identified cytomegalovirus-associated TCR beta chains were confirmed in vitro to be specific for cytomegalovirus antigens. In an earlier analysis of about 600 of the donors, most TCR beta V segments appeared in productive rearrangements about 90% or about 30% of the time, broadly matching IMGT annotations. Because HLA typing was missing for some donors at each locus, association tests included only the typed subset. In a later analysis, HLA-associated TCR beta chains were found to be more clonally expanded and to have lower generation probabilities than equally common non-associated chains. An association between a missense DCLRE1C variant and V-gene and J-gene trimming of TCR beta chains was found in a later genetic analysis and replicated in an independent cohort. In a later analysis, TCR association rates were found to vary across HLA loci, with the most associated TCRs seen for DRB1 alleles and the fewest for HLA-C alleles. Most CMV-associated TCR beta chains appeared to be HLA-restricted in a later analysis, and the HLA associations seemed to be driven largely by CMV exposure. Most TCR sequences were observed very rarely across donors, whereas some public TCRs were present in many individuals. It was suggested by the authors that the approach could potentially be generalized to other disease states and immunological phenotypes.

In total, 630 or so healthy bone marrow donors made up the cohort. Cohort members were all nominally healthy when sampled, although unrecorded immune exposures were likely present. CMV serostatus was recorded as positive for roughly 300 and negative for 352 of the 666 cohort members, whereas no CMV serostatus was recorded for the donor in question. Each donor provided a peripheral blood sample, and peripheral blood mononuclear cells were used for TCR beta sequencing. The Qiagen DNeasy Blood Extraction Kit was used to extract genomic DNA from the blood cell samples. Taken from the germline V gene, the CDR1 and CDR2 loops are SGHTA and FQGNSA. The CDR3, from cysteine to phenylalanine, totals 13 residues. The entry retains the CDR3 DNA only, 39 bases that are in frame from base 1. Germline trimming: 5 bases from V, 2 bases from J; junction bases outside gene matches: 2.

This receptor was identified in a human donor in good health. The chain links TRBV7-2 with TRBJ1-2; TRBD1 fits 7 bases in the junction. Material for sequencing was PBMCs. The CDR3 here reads CASSKGQNYGYTF. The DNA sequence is TGTGCCAGCAGCAAGGGACAGAACTATGGCTACACCTTC.